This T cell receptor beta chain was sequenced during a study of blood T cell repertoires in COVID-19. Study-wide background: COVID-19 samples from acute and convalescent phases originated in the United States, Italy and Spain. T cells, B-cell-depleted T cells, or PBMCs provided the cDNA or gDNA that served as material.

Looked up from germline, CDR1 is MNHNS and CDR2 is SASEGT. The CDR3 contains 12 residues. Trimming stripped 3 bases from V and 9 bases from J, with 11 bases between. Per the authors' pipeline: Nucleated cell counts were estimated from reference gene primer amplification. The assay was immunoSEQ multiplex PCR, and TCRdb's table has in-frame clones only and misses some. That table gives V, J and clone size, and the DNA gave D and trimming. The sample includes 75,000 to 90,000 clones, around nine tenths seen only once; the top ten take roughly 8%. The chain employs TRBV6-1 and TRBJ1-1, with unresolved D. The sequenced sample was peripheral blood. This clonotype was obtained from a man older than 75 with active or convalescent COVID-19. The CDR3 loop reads CASSEFRVKAFF. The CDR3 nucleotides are TGTGCCAGCAGTGAGTTCCGGGTAAAAGCTTTCTTT.